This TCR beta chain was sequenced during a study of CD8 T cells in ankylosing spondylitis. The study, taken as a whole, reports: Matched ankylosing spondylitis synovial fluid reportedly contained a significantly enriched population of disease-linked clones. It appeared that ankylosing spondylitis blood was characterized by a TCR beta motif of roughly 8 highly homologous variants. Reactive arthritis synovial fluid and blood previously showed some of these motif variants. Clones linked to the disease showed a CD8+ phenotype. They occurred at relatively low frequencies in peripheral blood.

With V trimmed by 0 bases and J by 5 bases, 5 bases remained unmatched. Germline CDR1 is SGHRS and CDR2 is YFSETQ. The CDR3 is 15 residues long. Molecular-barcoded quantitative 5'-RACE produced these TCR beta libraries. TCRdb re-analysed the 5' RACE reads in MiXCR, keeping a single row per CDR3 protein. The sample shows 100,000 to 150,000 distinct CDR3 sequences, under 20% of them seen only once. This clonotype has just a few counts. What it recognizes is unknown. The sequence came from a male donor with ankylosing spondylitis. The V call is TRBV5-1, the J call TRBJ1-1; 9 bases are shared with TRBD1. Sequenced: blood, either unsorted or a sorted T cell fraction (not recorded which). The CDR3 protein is CASSLVGQGNTEAFF. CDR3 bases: TGCGCCAGCAGCTTGGTGGGACAGGGTAATACTGAAGCTTTCTTT.